The clone carrying this T cell receptor beta chain was seen more than once but under ten times. V lost 8 bases and J lost 0, with 11 bases in between. CDR1 is MNHNS and CDR2 is SASEGT in the germline V gene. CDR3 length: 14 residues. The data derive from a study of T-cell reconstitution after alpha-beta-depleted transplantation in children. Preparation of the TCRbeta library involved a method that used unique molecular identifiers. TCRdb re-analysed the PCR reads in MiXCR, keeping a single row per CDR3 protein. The profile shows 250,000 to 350,000 distinct CDR3 sequences, about 10% of them singletons.

The rearrangement uses TRBV6-1 and TRBJ2-1; D is possibly TRBD1 (5 bases). This TCR derives from a human donor who donated a stem cell graft to a child with SCID. The sample in question was PBMCs from the stem cell graft donor, obtained from the stem cell graft. The CDR3 loop is CASLDRSSYNEQFF. The CDR3, as DNA: TGTGCCAGCCTTGACAGAAGCTCCTACAATGAGCAGTTCTTC.